This TCR beta chain was observed in a study of blood T cells in healthy people across ages. The CDR3 is made up of 15 amino acids. CDR1 and CDR2 (germline): MNHEY, SVGEGT. PCR was performed a second time for roughly 7 to 11 cycles using a sample-barcoded 5' primer and a J-beta primer mix. MiXCR was run by TCRdb on the 5' RACE reads, yielding one entry per CDR3 protein. The sample records 750,000 to 950,000 distinct CDR3 sequences, around 29% being singletons. These same data were also listed under a study on T cells of mothers and their children.

V is TRBV6-2 or TRBV6-3 and J is TRBJ2-1; 12 bases line up with TRBD2. The DNA end is more similar to TRBJ2-7, so the J call may be wrong. The TCR comes from a middle-aged woman in good health. Sequencing used blood. CDR3 loop: CASSGGLAGNNEQYF. The CDR3 nucleotides read TGTGCCAGCTCCGGAGGACTAGCGGGAAACAATGAGCAGTACTTC.